These 27 T cell receptor beta chains share one sample of origin, sequenced in a study of blood T cells in healthy people across ages. PCR was performed a second time for about 7 to 11 cycles using a sample-barcoded 5' primer and a J-beta primer mix. Via MiXCR, TCRdb re-called the 5' RACE reads, giving one row per CDR3 protein. The table lists about 730,000 distinct CDR3 sequences, approximately 39% of them singletons. Sequenced input: blood. The receptor set was obtained from a woman in her sixties in good health.

The chain carries TRBV27 and TRBJ1-5; no clear D. V was pared by 1 base and J by 6 bases, with 4 bases between. The CDR3 extends over 12 amino acids. Per germline, CDR1 MNHEY and CDR2 SMNVEV (reference sequence). The CDR3 DNA reads TGTGCCAGCAGTTTATATGGTCAGCCCCAGCATTTT. Its translation: CASSLYGQPQHF.

The chain recombines TRBV9 with TRBJ2-2; TRBD2 matches at 7 bases. Germline CDR1 is SGDLS and CDR2 is YYNGEE. Losses at the gene ends were 4 bases for V and 0 bases for J; bases not matched to a gene: 6. This CDR3 is 16 amino acids long. In DNA, the CDR3 is TGTGCCAGCAGCCCCAGGGACTACGCGAACACCGGGGAGCTGTTTTTT. It codes for CASSPRDYANTGELFF.

This rearrangement joins TRBV10-3 to TRBJ1-5, with a possible D match to TRBD1 (6 bases). Germline V lookup: CDR1 ENHRY, CDR2 SYGVKD. The CDR3 spans 12 residues. Trimming cost V 10 bases and J 5 bases, with 12 bases left between them. The CDR3 region is CATGEGDQPQHF. The CDR3, as DNA: TGTGCCACCGGTGAGGGGGATCAGCCCCAGCATTTT.

This chain joins TRBV5-1 and TRBJ1-6; D is undetermined. Germline V lookup: CDR1 SGHRS, CDR2 YFSETQ. There are 16 residues in the CDR3. The V and J ends lost 0 bases and 5 bases respectively, with 12 bases between them. The DNA for the CDR3 is TGCGCCAGCAGCTTGGATATTACCCAAAATAATTCACCCCTCCACTTT. It specifies CASSLDITQNNSPLHF.

This clonotype has only a few counts. The chain has TRBV6-2 or TRBV6-3 and TRBJ1-1; D is perhaps TRBD1 (6 bases). The CDR3 length is 15 residues. The germline V and J ends were trimmed by 5 bases and 4 bases, with 17 bases remaining between them. The germline V gene encodes CDR1 MNHEY and CDR2 SVGEGT. The CDR3 region is CASSQTPGEGTEAFF. In nucleotides, the CDR3 is TGTGCCAGCAGTCAGACCCCAGGGGAAGGCACTGAAGCTTTCTTT.

This clonotype was picked up many times. The rearrangement uses TRBV25-1 and TRBJ2-1, with 7 bases fitting TRBD2. V lost 0 bases and J lost 2; bases outside the gene matches: 4. The CDR3 loop spans 16 amino acids. Germline values: CDR1 MGHDK, CDR2 SYGVNS. The CDR3 is CASSEYGAGPYNEQFF. In DNA, the CDR3 is TGTGCCAGCAGTGAATATGGAGCGGGACCCTACAATGAGCAGTTCTTC.

This clonotype was detected only a few times. V usage is TRBV5-6 and J usage is TRBJ2-3; D is undetermined. Trimming shortened V by 4 bases and J by 6 bases, and 6 bases separated the two germline ends. Germline lookup yields CDR1 SGHDT and CDR2 YYEEEE. The CDR3 consists of 11 residues. This CDR3 reads CASSAADTQYF. For the CDR3, the DNA is TGTGCCAGCAGCGCCGCCGATACGCAGTATTTT.

V gene TRBV6-2 or TRBV6-3 combines with J gene TRBJ2-3; TRBD2 is a possible D gene (6 bases). The CDR3 runs to 14 residues. CDR1 is MNHEY and CDR2 is SVGEGT in the germline V gene. V was pared by 2 bases and J by 3 bases, with 9 bases between. CDR3 amino acids: CASSYGLKTDTQYF. DNA of the CDR3: TGTGCCAGCAGTTACGGACTAAAGACAGATACGCAGTATTTT.

The rearrangement joins TRBV7-2 to TRBJ2-3; maybe TRBD1 (5 bases). Germline CDR1 is SGHTA and CDR2 is FQGNSA. CDR3 length equals 16 residues. Trimming took off 5 bases at V and 0 bases at J, with 15 bases between the two ends. The CDR3 is CASSHTLGVSTDTQYF. The CDR3 region has the DNA TGTGCCAGCAGCCATACATTAGGGGTTAGCACAGATACGCAGTATTTT.

V gene TRBV7-8 combines with J gene TRBJ1-1; D is unclear. The CDR3 is made up of 15 amino acids. The germline CDR1 and CDR2 sequences are SGHVS and FQNEAQ. V lost 1 base and J 2 bases, leaving 11 bases between the germline ends. Here the CDR3 reads CASSLEGMINTEAFF. The CDR3 bases are TGTGCCAGCAGCTTAGAAGGGATGATCAACACTGAAGCTTTCTTT.

The V call is TRBV10-3, the J call TRBJ2-7, with TRBD1 identical over 9 bases. The CDR3 has 15 residues. The junction had 10 bases not matched to a gene; V was cut back by 6 bases and J by 4 bases. Germline CDR1 is ENHRY and CDR2 is SYGVKD. The CDR3 here is CAISLGQGNQYEQYF. The CDR3 DNA reads TGTGCCATCAGCTTGGGACAGGGAAATCAATACGAGCAGTACTTC.

This clonotype was observed a single time. CDR3 nucleotide sequence: TGTGCCAGCTCACCTACTGGACAGGGGAATAAAAGAGTCTATGGCTACACCTTC. Translation gives CASSPTGQGNKRVYGYTF. This chain links TRBV18 with TRBJ1-2; TRBD1 matches 9 bases. The CDR3 has 18 residues. The V gene end was trimmed by 3 bases and the J gene end by 4 bases; junction bases not matched to a gene: 15. Germline-derived CDR1 and CDR2 are KGHSH and LQKENI.

This clonotype was seen a handful of times. The genes are TRBV27 and TRBJ2-7; D gene ambiguous. The CDR3 has 14 residues. V dropped 5 bases and J dropped 5 bases, with 16 bases sitting between them. The germline V gene has CDR1 MNHEY and CDR2 SMNVEV (reference sequence). CDR3 in DNA: TGTGCCAGCAGTCGCTGGCCGGGTGCTAACGAGCAGTACTTC. It translates to CASSRWPGANEQYF.

The chain couples TRBV20-1 to TRBJ2-7; perhaps D is TRBD1 or TRBD2 (5 bases each). The germline V gene has CDR1 DFQATT and CDR2 SNEGSKA (reference sequence). V shed 2 bases and J shed 2 bases, with 22 bases lying between them. This CDR3 spans 17 amino acids. The CDR3 coding sequence is TGCAGTGCTAGACTCAGCTATGACCGGGGCGGGCCCTACGAGCAGTACTTC. Encoded protein: CSARLSYDRGGPYEQYF.

The V gene is TRBV7-3, the J gene TRBJ2-1; 11 nucleotides match TRBD2. Germline values: CDR1 SGHTA, CDR2 FQGTGA. CDR3 length equals 17 residues. V was pared by 5 bases and J by 13 bases, with 19 bases of the junction left unmatched. Here the CDR3 reads CASSPPSGGHSQETQFF. The CDR3 DNA reads as TGTGCCAGCAGCCCACCTAGCGGGGGGCATAGTCAAGAGACCCAGTTCTTC. The whole variable domain, filled in from reference TRBV7-3 and TRBJ2-1, reads GAGVSQTPSNKVTEKGKYVELRCDPISGHTALYWYRQSLGQGPEFLIYFQGTGAADDSGLPNDRFFAVRPEGSVSTLKIQRTERGDSAVYLCASSPPSGGHSQETQFFGPGTRLTVL.

The chain couples TRBV12-3 or TRBV12-4 to TRBJ1-3; unclear D gene. The V end was cut by 6 bases, the J end by 4 bases, with 4 bases between. There are 11 residues in the CDR3. For the CDR3, the DNA is TGTGCCAGCAGCTCAGGAAACACCATATATTTT. This encodes CASSSGNTIYF.

Concerning this clonotype: This clone may be a read error of a much larger clone one base away. This chain joins TRBV3-1 and TRBJ2-5; D is uncertain. CDR1 is LGHDT, CDR2 YNNKEL, per germline (reference sequence). This CDR3 comprises 12 residues. The CDR3, as DNA: TGTGCCGGCAGCCAAGATCACGAGACCCAGTACTTC. Residues: CAGSQDHETQYF.

This clonotype has at least ten counts. The rearrangement uses TRBV7-2 and TRBJ2-1; TRBD1 or TRBD2 may be the D gene (5 bases each). V was cut by 5 bases and J by 4 bases, with 9 bases left in between. This CDR3 has 13 amino acids. Germline loops: CDR1 SGHTA, CDR2 FQGNSA. The CDR3 sequence is CASSRDGYNEQFF. The CDR3 DNA sequence: TGTGCCAGCAGCCGGGACGGATACAATGAGCAGTTCTTC. Looking up the rest from reference TRBV7-2 and TRBJ2-1 gives the full variable domain: GAGVSQSPSNKVTEKGKDVELRCDPISGHTALYWYRQSLGQGLEFLIYFQGNSAPDKSGLPSDRFSAERTGGSVSTLTIQRTQQEDSAVYLCASSRDGYNEQFFGPGTRLTVL.

This clonotype was recorded many times. The rearrangement links TRBV12-3 or TRBV12-4 to TRBJ2-7, with 9 nucleotides matching TRBD1. V lost 6 bases and J lost 4; bases outside the gene matches: 4. This CDR3 has 13 residues. The CDR3 bases are TGTGCCAGCAGCTTGGGACAGGGTTACGAGCAGTACTTC. The encoded protein is CASSLGQGYEQYF.

For this clonotype: The junction does not match germline at one end; this may be a read error. The chain uses TRBV3-1 and TRBJ2-5, with no clear D. CDR3 length: 14 residues. The germline gives CDR1 LGHDT, CDR2 YNNKEL (reference sequence). The CDR3 nucleotides read TGTGCCAGCAGCCTAGGAAGTCCCCAAGAGTCCCAGTACTTC. Translated, it gives CASSLGSPQESQYF.

This clonotype was seen more than once but under ten times. V is TRBV20-1 and J is TRBJ1-2; D might be TRBD1 (5 bases). Trimming stripped 7 bases from V and 5 bases from J, with 11 bases between. Germline-derived CDR1 and CDR2 are DFQATT and SNEGSKA (reference sequence). The CDR3 sequence is 11 residues long. The CDR3 nucleotides read TGCAGTGTACAGGCGGGGTATGGCTACACCTTC. Protein: CSVQAGYGYTF.

J is TRBJ2-5 and V is TRBV20-1; a weak D match, TRBD1 (6 bases). The J call may be in error: the DNA end matches TRBJ2-1 better. The V gene's germline CDR1 is DFQATT and CDR2 SNEGSKA (reference sequence). The CDR3 runs to 16 residues. The CDR3 region is CSASTIQGLIQETQFF. The DNA for the CDR3 is TGCAGTGCTAGTACCATCCAGGGGCTAATCCAAGAGACCCAGTTCTTC.

The table lists this clonotype with a few counts. The chain employs TRBV5-1 and TRBJ2-7, with D unresolved. Germline-derived CDR1 and CDR2 are SGHRS and YFSETQ. CDR3 length equals 12 residues. Between the trimmed V and J ends, which lost 2 bases and 6 bases, there was a span of 9 bases. The CDR3 loop reads CASSFVVSEQYF. The CDR3, as DNA: TGCGCCAGCAGCTTTGTGGTCTCCGAGCAGTACTTC.

V and J are TRBV7-3 and TRBJ2-1; 16 bases align to TRBD2. This CDR3 contains 16 residues. The trim removed 5 bases at V and 10 bases at J, leaving 8 bases unmatched. The germline gives CDR1 SGHTA, CDR2 FQGTGA. The CDR3 DNA is TGTGCCAGCAGCCCTACCCCGGGACTAGCGGGGGGGGAGCAGTTCTTC. Translating it yields CASSPTPGLAGGEQFF.

V usage is TRBV30 and J usage is TRBJ2-1, with D possibly being TRBD2 (5 bases). This CDR3 has 15 residues. CDR1 GTSNPN and CDR2 SVGIG come from the germline V gene (reference sequence). V was clipped by 1 base and J by 8 bases, with 18 bases between them. The CDR3: CAWSGREGRKDEQFF. In DNA form, the CDR3 reads TGTGCCTGGAGTGGCAGAGAGGGTAGGAAGGATGAGCAGTTCTTC.

The sample holds a few counts of this clonotype. The chain combines TRBV18 with TRBJ2-1; maybe TRBD2 (6 bases). V was shortened by 3 bases and J by 8 bases, with 14 bases between the two germline ends. This CDR3 is built from 14 residues. Germline CDR1 and CDR2: KGHSH and LQKENI. CDR3 protein: CASSPGTSSHEQFF. DNA for the CDR3: TGTGCCAGCTCACCGGGAACTAGCTCCCATGAGCAGTTCTTC.

This clonotype was observed once. This chain links TRBV27 with TRBJ1-1; TRBD1 might be the D (6 bases). The germline gives CDR1 MNHEY, CDR2 SMNVEV (reference sequence). V was cut by 3 bases and J by 6 bases, with 11 bases left in between. The CDR3 extends over 13 amino acids. CDR3 in DNA: TGTGCCAGCAGTTTGGCGGGGGCCCCTGAAGCTTTCTTT. This gives the protein CASSLAGAPEAFF.